The clone carrying this T cell receptor (beta chain) was seen only a few times. The antigen is undetermined. Libraries were prepared by immunoSEQ multiplex PCR; TCRdb keeps only in-frame clonotypes and omits some of them. The table includes roughly 130,000 clones, under 90% detected once. This entry comes from a study of cytomegalovirus exposure and HLA in healthy donors. General study findings and limits: According to a subsequent analysis, TCR clusters identified in the first cohort showed a tendency to co-occur across the roughly 130 validation repertoires.

The sequencing input was PBMCs. This TCR derives from a man between 25 and 39 years old in good health and CMV-seronegative.

In DNA, the CDR3 is TGTGCCAGCAGCCCCCAGGGCCGGGGCTACACCTTC. Translated, it gives CASSPQGRGYTF. J is TRBJ1-2 and V is TRBV6-5; the D gene is possibly TRBD1 (5 bases). This CDR3 has 12 amino acids. Germline CDR1 MNHEY, CDR2 SVGAGI. V was clipped by 6 bases and J by 8 bases, with 13 bases between them.